The 26 T cell receptor beta chains reported below all come from one sample, sequenced in a study of T cell repertoires in aging, cancer and after chemotherapy. Peripheral blood genomic DNA, not sorted cells or RNA, was the template. TRB rearrangements spanning V, D and J were amplified using mixed TRB-A/B primers. TCRdb re-analysed the multiplex PCR reads in MiXCR, keeping a single row per CDR3 protein. The sample lists approximately 7,000 distinct CDR3 sequences; roughly 30% were seen once. Sequencing used blood. Receptors were obtained from a human donor with a blood cancer.

Comment on this clonotype: The junction and the germline gene differ at one end; a read error may be behind it. The CDR3 loop reads CASSPYGGIGSPLHF. In DNA, the CDR3 is TGTGCCAGCAGCCCCTATGGAGGGATAGGATCACCCCTCCACTTT. The chain carries TRBV5-1 and TRBJ1-6; D call uncertain. Looked up from germline, CDR1 is SGHRS and CDR2 is YFSETQ. CDR3 length equals 15 residues.

To note about this clonotype: It may be a read error: a sequence one base away is much more abundant. DNA for the CDR3: TGTGCCAGCAGCTTACCTAGCGGGGGGCCAGATACGCAGTATTTT. This translates into CASSLPSGGPDTQYF. The rearrangement uses TRBV6-2 or TRBV6-3 and TRBJ2-3, with 11 bases fitting TRBD2. CDR3 length: 15 amino acids. Per germline, CDR1 MNHEY and CDR2 SVGEGT. V was clipped by 6 bases and J by 4 bases; unmatched bases: 6.

The V and J genes are TRBV7-2 and TRBJ2-7; no firm D call. Germline values: CDR1 SGHTA, CDR2 FQGNSA. The V end was cut by 0 bases, the J end by 5 bases, with 11 bases between. This CDR3 has 14 amino acids. CDR3 sequence reads: CASSLASESNEQYF. For the CDR3, the DNA is TGTGCCAGCAGCTTAGCATCGGAGTCCAACGAGCAGTACTTC.

By share of the sample, this clonotype is medium-sized. The chain joins TRBV11-3 to TRBJ2-1; TRBD2 aligns across 11 bases. The germline V gene has CDR1 SGHNT and CDR2 YENEEA. V trimming: 5 bases; J trimming: 4 bases; junction bases outside the gene matches: 7. The CDR3 consists of 16 residues. The CDR3 protein is CASSKSTSGGYNEQFF. CDR3 bases: TGTGCCAGCAGCAAAAGTACTAGCGGGGGTTACAATGAGCAGTTCTTC.

A few counts support this clonotype. The chain links TRBV6-5 to TRBJ1-1; the D is unclear. The V and J ends lost 2 bases and 0 bases respectively, with 4 bases between them. This CDR3 region has 13 residues. Germline CDR1 is MNHEY and CDR2 is SVGAGI. The CDR3 DNA follows: TGTGCCAGCAGTTACAGGGTGAACACTGAAGCTTTCTTT. As protein: CASSYRVNTEAFF.

The gene calls are TRBV6-5 and TRBJ1-1, with no clear D. This CDR3 spans 14 amino acids. Germline lookup yields CDR1 MNHEY and CDR2 SVGAGI. The ends were cut back, 5 bases at V and 1 base at J, with 11 bases in the middle. The CDR3 nucleotides are TGTGCCAGCAGTCTACAAGCAGCGAACACTGAAGCTTTCTTT. Amino acids: CASSLQAANTEAFF.

DNA for the CDR3: TGTGCCAGCAGGACAGGGAAGGGGAATCAGCCCCAGCATTTT. Translated, it gives CASRTGKGNQPQHF. The gene calls are TRBV6-2 or TRBV6-3 and TRBJ1-5, with 7 bases fitting TRBD1. With 6 bases clipped from V and 4 bases from J, the junction kept 6 bases outside the gene matches. CDR3 length: 14 residues. Germline-derived CDR1 and CDR2 are MNHEY and SVGEGT.

In its sample, this clonotype is medium-sized. V gene TRBV29-1 combines with J gene TRBJ2-1, with 11 positions matching TRBD2. Germline V CDR1 and CDR2: SQVTM, ANQGSEA. The CDR3 extends over 14 amino acids. The ends lost 1 base at V and 7 bases at J; junction bases unmatched: 3. In DNA, the CDR3 is TGCAGCGTTGAAGCCCCTAGCGGGGGGAATGAGCAGTTCTTC. Its protein product is CSVEAPSGGNEQFF.

V and J are TRBV12-3 or TRBV12-4 and TRBJ2-5; TRBD1 matches at 9 bases. The CDR3 consists of 16 residues. Unmatched junction bases numbered 11, after V lost 7 bases and J lost 2 bases. The CDR3 spells CASTSSGDREQETQYF. CDR3 coding DNA: TGTGCCAGCACTTCGTCCGGGGACAGGGAGCAAGAGACCCAGTACTTC.

By share, this clonotype ranks as medium-sized (0.01 to 0.1%). The rearrangement uses TRBV10-3 and TRBJ2-1; 7 positions agree with TRBD1. V shed 6 bases and J 8 bases; nucleotides not matched to a gene: 7. The length of the CDR3 is 13 residues. Per germline, CDR1 ENHRY and CDR2 SYGVKD. The CDR3 loop is CAISLDRADEQFF. The CDR3 DNA reads TGTGCCATCAGCCTAGACAGGGCAGATGAGCAGTTCTTC.

The V and J genes are TRBV7-9 and TRBJ2-7; D unclear. The germline V gene encodes CDR1 SEHNR and CDR2 FQNEAQ (reference sequence). The CDR3 is 13 residues long. The V end was cut by 1 base, the J end by 3 bases, with 7 bases between. The CDR3 DNA reads TGTGCCAGCAGCTTAGGACTGGACTACGAGCAGTACTTC. Protein: CASSLGLDYEQYF.

This clonotype was found a few times. The V and J genes are TRBV6-6 and TRBJ1-2; 9 bases are shared with TRBD1. This CDR3 spans 16 amino acids. Trimming cost V 4 bases and J 7 bases; bases outside gene matches: 13. The germline V gene encodes CDR1 MNHNY and CDR2 SVGAGI (reference sequence). CDR3 amino acids: CASSSNRQGGTGGYTF. CDR3 bases: TGTGCCAGCAGTTCCAATCGACAGGGGGGAACTGGTGGCTACACCTTC.

The chain recombines TRBV19 with TRBJ1-1, with 10 bases lining up with TRBD1. V lost 6 bases to trimming and J lost 3 bases; unmatched junction nucleotides: 1. Germline CDR1 is LNHDA and CDR2 is SQIVND (reference sequence). The CDR3 runs to 13 residues. CDR3 loop: CASRGQGYTEAFF. The CDR3 coding sequence is TGTGCCAGTAGGGGACAGGGGTACACTGAAGCTTTCTTT.

The chain combines TRBV5-6 with TRBJ1-2; TRBD1 agrees at 7 bases. J gave up 4 bases and V 4 bases, and 10 bases lay outside the gene matches. The CDR3 runs to 15 residues. Germline assignment: CDR1 SGHDT and CDR2 YYEEEE. The CDR3 loop reads CASSLLGRGSYGYTF. The CDR3, as DNA: TGTGCCAGCAGCCTACTGGGCAGGGGGTCCTATGGCTACACCTTC.

This clonotype is medium-sized in the sample. The CDR3 loop is CASSLRTSYEQYF. CDR3 sequence (DNA): TGTGCCAGTAGTCTCCGGACGTCTTACGAGCAGTACTTC. V and J are TRBV19 and TRBJ2-7, with D unclear. The CDR3 covers 13 residues. Germline lookup yields CDR1 LNHDA and CDR2 SQIVND (reference sequence). V dropped 5 bases and J dropped 4 bases, with 12 bases sitting between them.

This clonotype qualifies as medium-sized. The V and J genes are TRBV27 and TRBJ1-6; D gene uncertain. This CDR3 contains 15 residues. With 0 bases removed from V and 7 bases from J, the gap between germline ends came to 10 bases. Germline CDR1 is MNHEY and CDR2 is SMNVEV (reference sequence). Written as DNA, the CDR3 is TGTGCCAGCAGTTTATCGCAAGGGAGGAATTCACCCCTCCACTTT. It is translated as CASSLSQGRNSPLHF.

This clonotype is termed medium-sized. The CDR3 is CASSYHTSTSGANVLTF. In DNA, the CDR3 is TGTGCCAGCAGTTACCATACCAGTACCTCTGGGGCCAACGTCCTGACTTTC. The chain carries TRBV6-5 and TRBJ2-6; no firm D call. The CDR3 covers 17 residues. V lost 2 bases to trimming and J lost 0 bases, with 11 bases between them. Germline values: CDR1 MNHEY, CDR2 SVGAGI.

This clonotype has more than one count but fewer than ten. The V call is TRBV5-6, the J call TRBJ1-2, with D perhaps TRBD1 (5 bases). This CDR3 has 15 residues. V shed 0 bases and J shed 4 bases, with 13 bases lying between them. Germline assignment: CDR1 SGHDT and CDR2 YYEEEE. DNA of the CDR3: TGTGCCAGCAGCTTGGCCGGGACGTCGCTCTATGGCTACACCTTC. Translated: CASSLAGTSLYGYTF.

This sequence joins TRBV27 and TRBJ1-6; TRBD1 agrees at 7 bases. The junction had 1 base not matched to a gene; V was cut back by 5 bases and J by 3 bases. CDR3 length: 14 amino acids. The germline CDR1 and CDR2 sequences are MNHEY and SMNVEV (reference sequence). CDR3 nucleotide sequence: TGTGCCAGCAGTCCAGGGGGCTATAATTCACCCCTCCACTTT. Translated, it gives CASSPGGYNSPLHF.

This clonotype is deemed medium-sized. This chain uses TRBV19 with TRBJ2-7; tentatively, D is TRBD1 or TRBD2 (5 bases each). This CDR3 has 13 amino acids. V lost 3 bases to trimming and J lost 5 bases, with 11 bases between them. The germline CDR1 and CDR2 sequences are LNHDA and SQIVND (reference sequence). The DNA of the CDR3 is TGTGCCAGTAGTATCCGGGGCTCGGACGAGCAGTACTTC. It codes for CASSIRGSDEQYF.

A single count supports this clonotype. In this CDR3 the conserved last residue, phenylalanine or tryptophan, is missing, so a read error is likely. The chain joins TRBV6-6 to TRBJ2-1; 8 nucleotides line up with TRBD1. The V gene's germline CDR1 is MNHNY and CDR2 SVGAGI (reference sequence). CDR3 length: 15 residues. Trimming removed 5 bases from V and 5 bases from J; junction bases left unmatched: 8. CDR3 coding DNA: TGTGCCAGCAGTATGACAGGGGAACAAAACAATGAGCAGTTCTTA. It codes for CASSMTGEQNNEQFL.

This clonotype is medium-sized by share. The chain is built from TRBV11-3 and TRBJ2-5; 9 positions agree with TRBD2. This CDR3 region has 14 residues. J was trimmed by 5 bases and V by 1 base; bases with no gene match: 2. The germline gives CDR1 SGHNT, CDR2 YENEEA. CDR3 in DNA: TGTGCCAGCAGCTTAGGCGGGGGGGCGGAGACCCAGTACTTC. It translates to CASSLGGGAETQYF.

This rearrangement joins TRBV7-9 to TRBJ1-1; D is ambiguous. The V end was cut by 5 bases, the J end by 0 bases, with 10 bases between. CDR3 length: 14 residues. Looked up from germline, CDR1 is SEHNR and CDR2 is FQNEAQ (reference sequence). The CDR3 region has the DNA TGTGCCAGCAGCAGCCGGACGGTGAACACTGAAGCTTTCTTT. Translated: CASSSRTVNTEAFF. The full variable domain, rest sourced from reference TRBV7-9 and TRBJ1-1, is DTGVSQNPRHKITKRGQNVTFRCDPISEHNRLYWYRQTLGQGPEFLTYFQNEAQLEKSRLLSDRFSAERPKGSFSTLEIQRTEQGDSAMYLCASSSRTVNTEAFFGQGTRLTVV.

The V and J genes are TRBV14 and TRBJ2-7; a weak D match, TRBD1 (6 bases). CDR3 length equals 14 residues. Germline lookup yields CDR1 SGHDN and CDR2 FVKESK. The V end lost 5 bases, the J end lost 3 bases, and 14 bases lay between the germline ends. The CDR3 nucleotides read TGTGCCAGCAGCGAATCTGGGGGCAACTACGAGCAGTACTTC. Amino acid sequence: CASSESGGNYEQYF.

Sample share makes this clonotype medium-sized. The rearrangement joins TRBV19 to TRBJ2-7, with D unresolved. V dropped 4 bases and J dropped 2 bases, with 3 bases sitting between them. The CDR3 sequence is 11 residues long. Per germline, CDR1 LNHDA and CDR2 SQIVND (reference sequence). The CDR3 DNA follows: TGTGCCAGTAGTAATACCTACGAGCAGTACTTC. It specifies CASSNTYEQYF. The complete variable domain, with remaining parts taken from reference TRBV19 and TRBJ2-7, reads DGGITQSPKYLFRKEGQNVTLSCEQNLNHDAMYWYRQDPGQGLRLIYYSQIVNDFQKGDIAEGYSVSREKKESFPLTVTSAQKNPTAFYLCASSNTYEQYFGPGTRLTVT.

By share of the sample, this clonotype is medium-sized. V gene TRBV29-1 combines with J gene TRBJ1-2, with D unresolved. Trimming cost V 7 bases and J 6 bases, with 18 bases left between them. The CDR3 is 13 residues long. The germline gives CDR1 SQVTM, CDR2 ANQGSEA. The CDR3 coding sequence is TGCAGCGGGGATTTGCGGACTGGGGATGGCTACACCTTC. This translates into CSGDLRTGDGYTF. The full variable domain, its missing parts supplied by reference TRBV29-1 and TRBJ1-2, is SAVISQKPSRDICQRGTSLTIQCQVDSQVTMMFWYRQQPGQSLTLIATANQGSEATYESGFVIDKFPISRPNLTFSTLTVSNMSPEDSSIYLCSGDLRTGDGYTFGSGTRLTVV.